This T cell receptor (beta chain) came from a study of blood T cell repertoires in COVID-19 (TCRdb year 2020). About the study as a whole: The collaborator samples originated in the United States, Italy and Spain and spanned the acute and convalescent phases of COVID-19. The sample metadata nearly always contained a de-identified subject ID, COVID-19 status, age in years and sex. Samples were obtained from the ongoing ImmuneRACE study (first 160 participants) and from 1,200 or so subjects provided by 6 global collaborators. The prospective study material was composed of cDNA or gDNA derived from T cells, B-cell-depleted T cells, or PBMCs. The repertoires were released in a freely available public database intended as a resource for research on the immune response to SARS-CoV-2. Deeply sampled blood TCRbeta repertoires from subjects exposed to, actively infected with, or recovered from COVID-19 were included in the dataset. Where available, HLA class I and class II types were obtained from metadata supplied by the sample provider rather than from assay-based typing. Broad study findings and their caveats: The amount of clinical and demographic metadata varied by source and participant and was provided uncurated.

The cysteine opens and the phenylalanine closes a CDR3 of 16 amino acids. Just CDR3 DNA is preserved here, 48 bases in frame from base 1. The germline V gene (reference sequence) yields LNHDA for CDR1 and SQIVND for CDR2. V lost 4 bases and J lost 4 bases, and the count of bases not matched to a germline gene is 10. This clone has just a few counts. Its antigen is not yet known. No quality values exist for individual bases; no much larger clone is one base distant. TCRbeta CDR3 regions were amplified from genomic DNA using the immunoSEQ Assay, a bias-controlled multiplex PCR. The source study handled its data this way. The number of nucleated cells in each sample was estimated from the amplification of reference gene primers within the assay. To quantify the absolute abundance of each unique TCRbeta CDR3 rearrangement, sequence reads were collapsed and filtered. For each sample, productive Simpson clonality was calculated as the square root of Simpson's diversity index over productive rearrangements. Drawn from immuneACCESS, this table holds only the in-frame rearrangements with V and J called that TCRdb kept. Clones are partly lost; checked studies trace under half to an unresolved V gene and leave the rest unexplained. V and J calls plus clone size are reproduced from that table; the DNA served to infer D and trimming. The sample table holds under 250,000 clones, of which 80% were seen once. Jointly, the top ten make up roughly 13% of the sample.

Collaborating institutions collected whole blood in K2EDTA tubes following their own protocols. For TCRbeta analysis, collaborator samples were shipped as frozen whole blood, as isolated PBMCs, or as DNA extracted from either sample type. This receptor was taken from a human donor in a cohort sampled during active COVID-19. Input material: peripheral blood. Recombination joined TRBV19 with TRBJ1-5, with 7 bases matching TRBD1. The nucleotides are TGTGCCAGTAGTAACGACAGGGAAGTAGGTAATCAGCCCCAGCATTTT. Its protein product is CASSNDREVGNQPQHF.